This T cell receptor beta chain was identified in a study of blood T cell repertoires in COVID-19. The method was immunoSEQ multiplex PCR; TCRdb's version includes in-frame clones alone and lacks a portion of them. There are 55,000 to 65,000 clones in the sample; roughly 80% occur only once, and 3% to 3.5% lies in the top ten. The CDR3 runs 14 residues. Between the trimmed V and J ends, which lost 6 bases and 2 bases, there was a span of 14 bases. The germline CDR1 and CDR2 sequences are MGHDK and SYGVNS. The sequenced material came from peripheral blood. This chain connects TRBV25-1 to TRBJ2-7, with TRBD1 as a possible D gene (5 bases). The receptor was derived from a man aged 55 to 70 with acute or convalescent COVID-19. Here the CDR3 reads CASSPTADTYEQYF. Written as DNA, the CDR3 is TGTGCCAGCAGCCCGACAGCAGATACCTACGAGCAGTACTTC.